This passage covers 28 T cell receptor beta chains from one sample sequenced in a study of cytomegalovirus exposure and HLA in healthy donors. Primers included in the PCR were 60 Vbeta and 13 Jbeta primers. Profiled with immunoSEQ multiplex PCR; TCRdb holds only in-frame clones, not every one. The sample lists about 37,000 clones, 74% seen once, with roughly 6.3% in the top ten. The sequenced sample was PBMCs. All receptors derive from a man aged 25 to 40 in good health and CMV-seronegative.

In this sample, this clone turned up once. The chain is built from TRBV7-9 and TRBJ1-1, with D unclear. Germline V gene lookup returns CDR1 SEHNR and CDR2 FQNEAQ (reference sequence). This CDR3 region has 14 residues. V lost 1 base, J lost 4 bases, and 10 bases lay in between. The CDR3 loop reads CASSLGWRATEAFF. The CDR3 DNA follows: TGTGCCAGCAGCTTAGGGTGGAGGGCCACTGAAGCTTTCTTT.

The gene calls are TRBV2 and TRBJ1-2, with D hard to call. CDR1 SNHLY and CDR2 FYNNEI come from the germline V gene. Trimming cost V 7 bases and J 4 bases, with 22 bases left between them. This CDR3 has 16 residues. CDR3 nucleotides: TGTGCCAGCACCTTCCCGGGATCTATAACCTCCTATGGCTACACCTTC. Encoded protein: CASTFPGSITSYGYTF.

V is TRBV7-2 and J is TRBJ2-1; perhaps TRBD2 as D (9 bases). Trimming took 2 bases from V and 7 from J, leaving 21 bases between them. Germline CDR1 is SGHTA and CDR2 is FQGNSA. This CDR3 comprises 17 residues. The CDR3 coding sequence is TGTGCCAGCAGCTTACAGTCGGCTAGCGGGACAGGTAATGAGCAGTTCTTC. This gives the protein CASSLQSASGTGNEQFF.

V and J are TRBV5-1 and TRBJ1-5; D gene ambiguous. This CDR3 is built from 17 residues. V dropped 0 bases and J dropped 0 bases, with 13 bases sitting between them. The germline V gene has CDR1 SGHRS and CDR2 YFSETQ. In DNA, the CDR3 is TGCGCCAGCAGCTTGGGGGCCCAGGTCGGTAGCAATCAGCCCCAGCATTTT. Protein: CASSLGAQVGSNQPQHF.

This clone occurred a few times. The gene calls are TRBV11-2 and TRBJ2-5; 10 nucleotides line up with TRBD2. Germline CDR1 reads SGHAT; CDR2 reads FQNNGV. The CDR3 is made up of 16 amino acids. The junction had 8 bases not matched to a gene; V was cut back by 3 bases and J by 4 bases. In nucleotides, the CDR3 is TGTGCCAGCAGCTTGTTAGCGGGGGGCGGGGCAGAGACCCAGTACTTC. This codes for CASSLLAGGGAETQYF.

The chain recombines TRBV5-5 with TRBJ1-5; D is perhaps TRBD1 (5 bases). V was shortened by 1 base and J by 1 base, with 12 bases between the two germline ends. From germline, CDR1 is SGHKS and CDR2 YYEKEE (reference sequence). This CDR3 has 16 residues. DNA of the CDR3: TGTGCCAGCAGCTTGAGGCCAGGGCCAAGCAATCAGCCCCAGCATTTT. Protein product: CASSLRPGPSNQPQHF. Supplemented by reference TRBV5-5 and TRBJ1-5, the full variable domain reads DAGVTQSPTHLIKTRGQQVTLRCSPISGHKSVSWYQQVLGQGPQFIFQYYEKEERGRGNFPDRFSARQFPNYSSELNVNALLLGDSALYLCASSLRPGPSNQPQHFGDGTRLSIL.

The table lists this clone with a count of one. The V call is TRBV10-3, the J call TRBJ2-5; D possibly corresponds to TRBD1 (5 bases). This CDR3 has 14 amino acids. CDR1 and CDR2 from the germline V gene are ENHRY and SYGVKD. The V end lost 3 bases, the J end lost 5 bases, and 13 bases lay between the germline ends. CDR3 in amino acids: CAISDGRTPETQYF. The CDR3 DNA reads as TGTGCCATCAGTGACGGAAGGACACCGGAGACCCAGTACTTC.

This clone has only one observation. The CDR3: CASSSDRVSVYGYTF. CDR3 bases: TGTGCCAGCAGCTCAGACAGGGTGTCGGTCTATGGCTACACCTTC. The rearrangement uses TRBV5-8 and TRBJ1-2, with 7 positions matching TRBD1. The trim removed 3 bases at V and 4 bases at J, leaving 9 bases unmatched. This CDR3 comprises 15 residues. The germline gives CDR1 SGHTS, CDR2 YDEGEE.

The V gene is TRBV6-1, the J gene TRBJ1-2; 8 nucleotides match TRBD1. The germline V gene has CDR1 MNHNS and CDR2 SASEGT. V shed 4 bases, J shed 7 bases, and the junction held 14 bases outside the gene matches. The CDR3 contains 16 residues. The CDR3 coding sequence is TGTGCCAGCAGTGGGGGGAATCCAGGGGGCCCAAGTGGCTACACCTTC. Amino acids: CASSGGNPGGPSGYTF.

The chain links TRBV27 to TRBJ1-5, with TRBD1 matching over 8 bases. From germline, CDR1 is MNHEY and CDR2 SMNVEV (reference sequence). V lost 8 bases, J lost 2 bases, and 14 bases stayed unmatched. The CDR3 has 17 residues. The CDR3 sequence is CASAPDRARGGNQPQHF. The CDR3, as DNA: TGTGCCAGCGCCCCGGACAGGGCCAGGGGGGGCAATCAGCCCCAGCATTTT.

V gene TRBV4-1 combines with J gene TRBJ2-4; 7 bases map to TRBD1. Trimming at V came to 0 bases and at J to 6 bases, leaving 5 bases not matched to a gene. The CDR3 is 15 residues long. Germline V gene sequence: CDR1 MGHRA, CDR2 YSYEKL. The CDR3 DNA reads as TGCGCCAGCAGCCAAGAGGGGACAGCAGGAAACATTCAGTACTTC. This sequence encodes CASSQEGTAGNIQYF.

V is TRBV2 and J is TRBJ2-7, with TRBD1 as a possible D gene (6 bases). Germline loops: CDR1 SNHLY, CDR2 FYNNEI. CDR3 length: 12 amino acids. V was pared by 5 bases and J by 7 bases, with 12 bases between. As DNA, the CDR3 is TGTGCCAGCAGTACAGGGTCGAGGGAGCAGTACTTC. Protein product: CASSTGSREQYF.

This chain links TRBV15 with TRBJ2-2; 9 bases fit TRBD1. The germline gives CDR1 LNHNV, CDR2 YYDKDF (reference sequence). The junction had 5 bases not matched to a gene; V was cut back by 0 bases and J by 3 bases. This CDR3 is built from 17 residues. The CDR3 here is CATSRDRGDRDTGELFF. The CDR3 nucleotides read TGTGCCACCAGCAGAGATCGGGGGGACAGGGACACCGGGGAGCTGTTTTTT. The full variable domain, with the rest looked up from reference TRBV15 and TRBJ2-2, is DAMVIQNPRYQVTQFGKPVTLSCSQTLNHNVMYWYQQKSSQAPKLLFHYYDKDFNNEADTPDNFQSRRPNTSFCFLDIRSPGLGDTAMYLCATSRDRGDRDTGELFFGEGSRLTVL.

This clone was found once. This chain connects TRBV28 to TRBJ2-6; D is possibly TRBD1 (6 bases). V lost 3 bases to trimming and J lost 0 bases, with 15 bases between them. The CDR3 is 18 residues long. In germline, CDR1 is MDHEN, CDR2 SYDVKM. In DNA, the CDR3 is TGTGCCAGCAGTTTTTACGGACAGACCATCTCTGGGGCCAACGTCCTGACTTTC. As protein: CASSFYGQTISGANVLTF.

The CDR3 is CSVEAGGKTQYF. CDR3 DNA sequence: TGCAGCGTTGAGGCAGGGGGAAAGACCCAGTACTTC. The V gene is TRBV29-1, the J gene TRBJ2-5, with 7 bases matching TRBD1. Germline trimming cut 3 bases from V and 6 bases from J; bases unmatched to any gene: 4. The CDR3 spans 12 residues. CDR1 SQVTM and CDR2 ANQGSEA come from the germline V gene.

V is TRBV5-1 and J is TRBJ2-2; 10 bases are a match to TRBD1. V was clipped by 4 bases and J by 8 bases; unmatched bases: 8. Germline CDR1 and CDR2: SGHRS and YFSETQ. The CDR3 length is 15 residues. The CDR3 DNA follows: TGCGCCAGCAGCGGAACCGGGACAGGGGCTGGGGAGCTGTTTTTT. Its translation is CASSGTGTGAGELFF. The variable domain in full, completed from reference TRBV5-1 and TRBJ2-2, reads KAGVTQTPRYLIKTRGQQVTLSCSPISGHRSVSWYQQTPGQGLQFLFEYFSETQRNKGNFPGRFSGRQFSNSRSEMNVSTLELGDSALYLCASSGTGTGAGELFFGEGSRLTVL.

Here the CDR3 reads CASSRGLSTDTQYF. The DNA of the CDR3 is TGTGCCAGCAGCCGAGGACTATCCACAGATACGCAGTATTTT. V and J are TRBV14 and TRBJ2-3, with TRBD2 as a possible D gene (6 bases). Germline V gives CDR1 SGHDN, CDR2 FVKESK. CDR3 length equals 14 residues. Trimming pared 4 bases from V and 2 bases from J, leaving 10 bases between. The whole variable domain, remainder taken from reference TRBV14 and TRBJ2-3, is EAGVTQFPSHSVIEKGQTVTLRCDPISGHDNLYWYRRVMGKEIKFLLHFVKESKQDESGMPNNRFLAERTGGTYSTLKVQPAELEDSGVYFCASSRGLSTDTQYFGPGTRLTVL.

The genes are TRBV27 and TRBJ2-3; 9 nucleotides match TRBD1. The V segment lost 5 bases and the J segment 3 bases; nucleotides outside the gene matches: 9. This CDR3 comprises 16 residues. From germline, CDR1 is MNHEY and CDR2 SMNVEV (reference sequence). The chain's CDR3 is CASSLTRGTGTDTQYF. The CDR3, as DNA: TGTGCCAGCAGTCTAACCCGTGGGACAGGGACAGATACGCAGTATTTT.

The rearrangement joins TRBV30 to TRBJ1-6, with 9 bases aligning to TRBD1. The length of the CDR3 is 15 residues. Looked up from germline, CDR1 is GTSNPN and CDR2 is SVGIG (reference sequence). V was pared by 2 bases and J by 8 bases, with 7 bases of the junction left unmatched. CDR3 in amino acids: CAWSSTGGFYSPLHF. CDR3 nucleotides: TGTGCCTGGAGTTCTACAGGGGGCTTTTATTCACCCCTCCACTTT.

The chain couples TRBV5-8 to TRBJ1-2, with a possible D match to TRBD1 (6 bases). Germline loops: CDR1 SGHTS, CDR2 YDEGEE. The CDR3 runs to 13 residues. V was shortened by 4 bases and J by 2 bases, with 9 bases between the two germline ends. CDR3 bases: TGTGCCAGCAGCCCCGACAGGAACTATGGCTACACCTTC. Translation gives CASSPDRNYGYTF. Drawing the rest from reference TRBV5-8 and TRBJ1-2, the complete variable domain is EAGVTQSPTHLIKTRGQQATLRCSPISGHTSVYWYQQALGLGLQFLLWYDEGEERNRGNFPPRFSGRQFPNYSSELNVNALELEDSALYLCASSPDRNYGYTFGSGTRLTVV.

This clone was observed a single time. The chain couples TRBV9 to TRBJ2-1; a possible D gene is TRBD2 (5 bases). The CDR3 spans 15 residues. V lost 0 bases, J lost 7 bases, and 14 bases lay in between. Germline V gene data show CDR1 as SGDLS and CDR2 as YYNGEE. CDR3 protein: CASSVVGEPGNEQFF. The CDR3 bases are TGTGCCAGCAGCGTAGTCGGTGAACCGGGGAATGAGCAGTTCTTC.

This clone occurred a few times. This sequence joins TRBV9 and TRBJ1-4; TRBD1 matches 7 bases. The junction had 4 bases not matched to a gene; V was cut back by 3 bases and J by 11 bases. Germline assignment: CDR1 SGDLS and CDR2 YYNGEE. The CDR3 extends over 12 amino acids. The CDR3, as DNA: TGTGCCAGCAGCGCCGACAGGGTCAAACTGTTTTTT. This codes for CASSADRVKLFF.

This chain uses TRBV9 with TRBJ2-3, with a weak D call TRBD1 (5 bases). Germline CDR1 reads SGDLS; CDR2 reads YYNGEE. The germline V and J ends were trimmed by 4 bases and 7 bases, with 13 bases remaining between them. CDR3 length: 13 amino acids. The CDR3 DNA reads as TGTGCCAGCAGCCTTAGGCTGGGGCATACGCAGTATTTT. Translation gives CASSLRLGHTQYF.

The chain joins TRBV7-6 to TRBJ2-3; D ambiguous. Trimming took 1 base from V and 10 from J, leaving 18 bases between them. The CDR3 runs to 15 residues. The germline gives CDR1 SGHVS, CDR2 FNYEAQ. The CDR3 region is CASSLELARVWAQYF. The CDR3 region has the DNA TGTGCCAGCAGCTTAGAATTGGCCCGGGTGTGGGCGCAGTATTTT.

The chain couples TRBV10-2 to TRBJ1-6, with 7 bases matching TRBD1. Per germline, CDR1 WSHSY and CDR2 SAAADI. The V and J ends lost 4 bases and 8 bases, in that order; junction bases with no gene match: 8. The CDR3 runs 15 residues. The CDR3 sequence: CASSVGRGTYSPLHF. The CDR3 nucleotides read TGCGCCAGCAGTGTTGGCAGGGGGACGTATTCACCCCTCCACTTT.

This CDR3 is CASSEATVFEGFFNEQFF. CDR3 coding DNA: TGTGCCAGCAGTGAAGCGACTGTGTTTGAGGGCTTCTTCAATGAGCAGTTCTTC. This chain connects TRBV2 to TRBJ2-1, with a possible D match to TRBD2 (5 bases). V was clipped by 0 bases and J by 6 bases, with 21 bases between them. Germline CDR1 reads SNHLY; CDR2 reads FYNNEI. The CDR3 extends over 18 amino acids.

This clone was observed a handful of times. The rearrangement links TRBV13 to TRBJ2-3; D is uncertain. CDR1 is PRHDT and CDR2 is FYEKMQ in the germline V gene (reference sequence). Trimming took 3 bases from V and 6 from J, leaving 4 bases between them. The CDR3 loop spans 11 amino acids. In DNA form, the CDR3 reads TGTGCCAGCAGCTTTAGCGATACGCAGTATTTT. This encodes CASSFSDTQYF.

The rearrangement joins TRBV5-1 to TRBJ2-3; 12 positions match TRBD1. Germline V lookup: CDR1 SGHRS, CDR2 YFSETQ. Trimming removed 6 bases from V and 4 bases from J; junction bases left unmatched: 27. This CDR3 contains 22 residues. The CDR3 DNA reads TGCGCCAGCAAGCCCGGGACAGGGGGCTGGGACTCCCGCTTTGAGCACGCAGATACGCAGTATTTT. Translating gives CASKPGTGGWDSRFEHADTQYF.